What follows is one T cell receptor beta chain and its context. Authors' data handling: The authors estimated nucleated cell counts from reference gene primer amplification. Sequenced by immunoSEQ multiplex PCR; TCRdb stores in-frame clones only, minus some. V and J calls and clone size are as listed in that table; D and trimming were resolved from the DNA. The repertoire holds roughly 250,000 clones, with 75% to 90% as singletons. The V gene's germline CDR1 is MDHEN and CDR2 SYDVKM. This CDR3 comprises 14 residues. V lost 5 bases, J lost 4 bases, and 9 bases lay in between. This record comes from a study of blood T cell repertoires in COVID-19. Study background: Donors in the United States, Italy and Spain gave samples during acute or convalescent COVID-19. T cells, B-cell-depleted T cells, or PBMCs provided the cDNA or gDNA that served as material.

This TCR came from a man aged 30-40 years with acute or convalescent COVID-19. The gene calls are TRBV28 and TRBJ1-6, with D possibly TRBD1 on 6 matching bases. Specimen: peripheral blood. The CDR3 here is CASSERGYNSPLHF. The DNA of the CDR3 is TGTGCCAGCAGTGAGAGGGGGTATAATTCACCCCTCCACTTT. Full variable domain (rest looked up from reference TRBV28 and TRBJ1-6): DVKVTQSSRYLVKRTGEKVFLECVQDMDHENMFWYRQDPGLGLRLIYFSYDVKMKEKGDIPEGYSVSREKKERFSLILESASTNQTSMYLCASSERGYNSPLHFGNGTRLTVT.